This T cell receptor beta chain was found in a study of OX40 agonist ivuxolimab in advanced cancers. Study results and limitations: At 0.1 to 3.0 mg/kg and by week 6, clonal expansion occurred in CD4+ and CD8+ blood T cells.

Only in-frame clones appear in the TCRdb table, and some are missing; sequencing was by immunoSEQ multiplex PCR. Of about 89,000 clones listed, 90% to 95% are singletons. Per the germline V gene, CDR1 is SGHTA and CDR2 is FQGNSA. The CDR3 runs to 16 residues. With 2 bases clipped from V and 2 bases from J, the junction kept 7 bases outside the gene matches. About this clone itself: Its antigen is as yet unknown.

The chain links TRBV7-2 to TRBJ2-3; 7 bases agree with TRBD2. The receptor comes from an adult with an advanced solid tumor such as melanoma, head and neck, liver or kidney cancer. The sequences come from CD4+ or CD8+ T cells sorted from blood, collected in a trial of the OX40 agonist ivuxolimab. The CDR3 DNA follows: TGTGCCAGCAGCTTATCGTCTAGCGGACCCACAGATACGCAGTATTTT. This translates into CASSLSSSGPTDTQYF.